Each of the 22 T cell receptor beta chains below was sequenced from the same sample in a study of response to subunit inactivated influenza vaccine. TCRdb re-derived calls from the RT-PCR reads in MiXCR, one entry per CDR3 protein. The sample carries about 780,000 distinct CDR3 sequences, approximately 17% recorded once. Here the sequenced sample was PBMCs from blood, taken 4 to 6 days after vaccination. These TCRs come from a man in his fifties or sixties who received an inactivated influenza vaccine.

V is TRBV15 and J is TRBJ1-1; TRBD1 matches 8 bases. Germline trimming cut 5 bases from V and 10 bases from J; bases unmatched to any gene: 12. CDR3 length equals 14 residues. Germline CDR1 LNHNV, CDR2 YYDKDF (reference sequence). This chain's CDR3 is CATSPDRGRPAAFF. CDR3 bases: TGTGCCACCAGCCCAGACAGGGGCCGGCCTGCAGCTTTCTTT. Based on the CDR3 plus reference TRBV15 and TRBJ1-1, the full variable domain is DAMVIQNPRYQVTQFGKPVTLSCSQTLNHNVMYWYQQKSSQAPKLLFHYYDKDFNNEADTPDNFQSRRPNTSFCFLDIRSPGLGDTAMYLCATSPDRGRPAAFFGQGTRLTVV.

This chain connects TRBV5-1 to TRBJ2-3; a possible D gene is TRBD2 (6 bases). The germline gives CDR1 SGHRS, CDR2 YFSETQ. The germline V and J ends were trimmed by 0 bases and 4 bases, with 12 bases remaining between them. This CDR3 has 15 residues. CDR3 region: CASSLGAGPSDTQYF. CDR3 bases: TGCGCCAGCAGCTTGGGGGCGGGACCTTCAGATACGCAGTATTTT.

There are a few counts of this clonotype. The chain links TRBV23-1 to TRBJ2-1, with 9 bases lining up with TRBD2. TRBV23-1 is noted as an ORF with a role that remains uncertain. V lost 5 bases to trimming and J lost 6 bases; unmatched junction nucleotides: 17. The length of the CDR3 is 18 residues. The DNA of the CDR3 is TGCGCCAGCAGTGGGGGGACTAGCAACCGTCCTCGGATCAATGAGCAGTTCTTC. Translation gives CASSGGTSNRPRINEQFF.

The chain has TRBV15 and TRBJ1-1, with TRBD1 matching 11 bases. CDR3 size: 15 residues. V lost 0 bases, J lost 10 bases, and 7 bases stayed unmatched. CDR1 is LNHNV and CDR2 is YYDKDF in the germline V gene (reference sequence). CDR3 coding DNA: TGTGCCACCAGCAGAGATGGACAGGGGGCGCGAAGAGCTTTCTTT. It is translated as CATSRDGQGARRAFF.

CDR3: CASSYPSSYNSPLHF. DNA of the CDR3: TGTGCCAGCAGCTACCCGAGCTCCTATAATTCACCCCTCCACTTT. The chain carries TRBV11-3 and TRBJ1-6, with D unclear. Germline CDR1 reads SGHNT; CDR2 reads YENEEA. This CDR3 spans 15 amino acids. Trimming stripped 4 bases from V and 0 bases from J, with 7 bases between.

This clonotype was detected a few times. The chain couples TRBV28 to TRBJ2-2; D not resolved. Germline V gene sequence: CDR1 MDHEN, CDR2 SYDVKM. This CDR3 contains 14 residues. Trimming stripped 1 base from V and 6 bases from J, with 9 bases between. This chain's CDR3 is CASSLLALAGELFF. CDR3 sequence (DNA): TGTGCCAGCAGTTTATTAGCCCTTGCCGGGGAGCTGTTTTTT. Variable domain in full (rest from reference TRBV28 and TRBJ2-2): DVKVTQSSRYLVKRTGEKVFLECVQDMDHENMFWYRQDPGLGLRLIYFSYDVKMKEKGDIPEGYSVSREKKERFSLILESASTNQTSMYLCASSLLALAGELFFGEGSRLTVL.

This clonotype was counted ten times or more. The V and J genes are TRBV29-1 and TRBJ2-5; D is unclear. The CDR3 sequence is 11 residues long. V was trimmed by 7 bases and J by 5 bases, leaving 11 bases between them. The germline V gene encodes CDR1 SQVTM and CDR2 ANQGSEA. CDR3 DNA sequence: TGCAGCGCCCAATCCTGGGAGACCCAGTACTTC. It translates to CSAQSWETQYF.

The CDR3 DNA reads TGCAGTGCTATCCTGGGAGGGCCTACCGATGAGCAGTTCTTC. Translation gives CSAILGGPTDEQFF. The chain combines TRBV20-1 with TRBJ2-1; 7 nucleotides align to TRBD2. The germline gives CDR1 DFQATT, CDR2 SNEGSKA (reference sequence). The CDR3 extends over 14 amino acids. V lost 4 bases, J lost 8 bases, and 11 bases stayed unmatched.

CDR3 region: CSARGPGQGMGRAKNIQYF. As DNA, the CDR3 is TGCAGTGCTAGAGGACCGGGACAGGGTATGGGTCGAGCCAAAAACATTCAGTACTTC. This chain links TRBV20-1 with TRBJ2-4, with 9 bases matching TRBD1. With V trimmed by 1 base and J by 0 bases, 13 bases remained unmatched. This CDR3 comprises 19 residues. Germline V gives CDR1 DFQATT, CDR2 SNEGSKA (reference sequence).

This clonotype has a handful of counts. CDR3 sequence: CASSHGLAGLNEQFF. The CDR3 DNA follows: TGTGCCAGCAGCCACGGACTAGCGGGACTGAATGAGCAGTTCTTC. The V call is TRBV6-2 or TRBV6-3, the J call TRBJ2-1; 12 bases line up with TRBD2. Germline CDR1 is MNHEY and CDR2 is SVGEGT. CDR3 length: 15 residues. J was trimmed by 7 bases and V by 6 bases; bases with no gene match: 7.

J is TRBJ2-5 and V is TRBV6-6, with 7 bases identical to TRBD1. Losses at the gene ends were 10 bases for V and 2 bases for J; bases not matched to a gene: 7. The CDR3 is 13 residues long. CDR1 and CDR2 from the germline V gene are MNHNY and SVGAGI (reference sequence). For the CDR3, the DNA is TGTGCCACCAAACTGGGACAGCAAGAGACCCAGTACTTC. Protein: CATKLGQQETQYF.

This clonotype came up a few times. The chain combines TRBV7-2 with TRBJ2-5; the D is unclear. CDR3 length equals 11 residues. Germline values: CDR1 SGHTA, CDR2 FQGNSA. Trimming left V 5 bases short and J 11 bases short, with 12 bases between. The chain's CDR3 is CASSTAAEQYF. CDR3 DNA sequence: TGTGCCAGCAGCACAGCCGCGGAACAGTACTTC.

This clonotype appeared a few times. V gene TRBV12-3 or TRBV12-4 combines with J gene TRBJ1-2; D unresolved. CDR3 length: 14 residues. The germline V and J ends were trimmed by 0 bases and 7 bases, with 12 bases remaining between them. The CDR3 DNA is TGTGCCAGCAGTTTAGCCAGGACCTCCAGTGGCTACACCTTC. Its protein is CASSLARTSSGYTF.

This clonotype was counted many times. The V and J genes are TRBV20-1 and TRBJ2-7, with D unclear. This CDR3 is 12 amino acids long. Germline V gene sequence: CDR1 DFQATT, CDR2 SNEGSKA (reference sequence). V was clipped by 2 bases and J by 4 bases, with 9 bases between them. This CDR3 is CSARRTEYEQYF. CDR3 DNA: TGCAGTGCTAGAAGAACAGAGTACGAGCAGTACTTC.

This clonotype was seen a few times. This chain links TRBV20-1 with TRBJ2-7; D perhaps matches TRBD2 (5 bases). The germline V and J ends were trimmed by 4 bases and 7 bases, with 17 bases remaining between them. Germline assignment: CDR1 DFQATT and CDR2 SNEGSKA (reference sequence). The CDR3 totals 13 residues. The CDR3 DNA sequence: TGCAGTGCTAACGGGATCCACCTAGGGGAGCAGTACTTC. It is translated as CSANGIHLGEQYF.

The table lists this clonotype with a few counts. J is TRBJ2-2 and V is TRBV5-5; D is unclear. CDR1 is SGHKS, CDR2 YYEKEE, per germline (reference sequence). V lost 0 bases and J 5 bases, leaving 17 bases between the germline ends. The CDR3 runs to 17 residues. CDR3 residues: CASSLVVRFEQTGELFF. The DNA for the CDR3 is TGTGCCAGCAGCTTGGTTGTCCGTTTCGAACAGACCGGGGAGCTGTTTTTT.

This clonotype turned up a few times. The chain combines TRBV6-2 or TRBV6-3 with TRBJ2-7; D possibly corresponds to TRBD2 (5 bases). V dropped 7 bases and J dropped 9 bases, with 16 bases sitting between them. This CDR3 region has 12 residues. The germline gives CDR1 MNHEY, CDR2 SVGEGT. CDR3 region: CASTRDVRRQYF. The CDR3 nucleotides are TGTGCCAGCACCCGGGATGTTCGTCGGCAGTACTTC.

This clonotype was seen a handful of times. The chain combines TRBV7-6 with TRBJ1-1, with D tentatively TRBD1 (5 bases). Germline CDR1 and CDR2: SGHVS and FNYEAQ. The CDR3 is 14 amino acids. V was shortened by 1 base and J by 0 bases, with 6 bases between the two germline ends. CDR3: CASSLGRVNTEAFF. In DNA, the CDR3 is TGTGCCAGCAGCTTAGGCAGGGTGAACACTGAAGCTTTCTTT.

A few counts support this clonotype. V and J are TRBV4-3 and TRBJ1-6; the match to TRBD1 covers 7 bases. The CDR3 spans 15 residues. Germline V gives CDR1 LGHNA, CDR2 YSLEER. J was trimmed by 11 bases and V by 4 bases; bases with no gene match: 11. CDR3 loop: CASSRLGTADTPLHF. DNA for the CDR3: TGCGCCAGCAGCCGACTAGGGACAGCGGACACACCCCTCCACTTT.

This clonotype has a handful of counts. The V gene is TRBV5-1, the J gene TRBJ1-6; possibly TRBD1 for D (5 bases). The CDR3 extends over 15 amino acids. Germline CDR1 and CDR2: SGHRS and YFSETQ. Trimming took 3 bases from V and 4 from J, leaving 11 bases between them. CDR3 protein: CASSSTGPYNSPLHF. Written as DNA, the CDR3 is TGCGCCAGCAGCTCAACGGGACCATATAATTCACCCCTCCACTTT.

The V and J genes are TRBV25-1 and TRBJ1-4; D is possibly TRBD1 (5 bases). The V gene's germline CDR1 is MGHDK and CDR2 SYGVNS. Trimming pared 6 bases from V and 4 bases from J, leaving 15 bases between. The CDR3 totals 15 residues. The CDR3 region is CASSLRAGLNEKLFF. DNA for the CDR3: TGTGCCAGCAGCCTCCGGGCAGGGCTTAATGAAAAACTGTTTTTT. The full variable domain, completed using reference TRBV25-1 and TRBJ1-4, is EADIYQTPRYLVIGTGKKITLECSQTMGHDKMYWYQQDPGMELHLIHYSYGVNSTEKGDLSSESTVSRIRTEHFPLTLESARPSHTSQYLCASSLRAGLNEKLFFGSGTQLSVL.

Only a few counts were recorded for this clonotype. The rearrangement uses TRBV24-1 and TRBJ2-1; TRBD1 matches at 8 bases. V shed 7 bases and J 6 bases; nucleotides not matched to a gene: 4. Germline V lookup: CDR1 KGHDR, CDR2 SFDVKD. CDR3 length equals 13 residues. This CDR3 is CATSRQGSNEQFF. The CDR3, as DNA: TGTGCCACCAGCCGACAGGGGAGCAATGAGCAGTTCTTC.